This paragraph reports one T cell receptor (beta chain). The data stem from a study of tumor-infiltrating lymphocytes in localized non-small cell lung cancer. CDR3 length: 14 residues. The germline CDR1 and CDR2 sequences are LGHNA and YNFKEQ. V was shortened by 1 base and J by 6 bases, with 12 bases between the two germline ends. Sequencing was performed with immunoSEQ multiplex PCR; in TCRdb, only in-frame clones are kept and a portion is missing. The table shows about 12,000 clones, with approximately 84% occurring only once. This chain links TRBV4-2 with TRBJ1-2, with D unresolved. This sequence originates from a human donor with non-small cell lung cancer. Source material: lung tumor tissue. The CDR3 region is CASSQALRPDGYTF. The CDR3, as DNA: TGTGCCAGCAGCCAAGCGTTGAGGCCAGATGGCTACACCTTC.